This TCR beta chain was recorded in a study of cytomegalovirus exposure and HLA in healthy donors. With regard to this clone: Its specificity is unknown.

The PCR made use of 60 Vbeta and 13 Jbeta primers. Sequenced by immunoSEQ multiplex PCR; TCRdb stores in-frame clones only, minus some. The table records 85,000 to 130,000 clones, roughly 80% of them present only once. Findings and caveats of the study: TCR beta V- and J-gene trimming was later associated with a missense DCLRE1C variant.

At sampling all donors were nominally healthy, likely with unrecorded immune exposures. This sequence was found in a man in his sixties in good health and CMV-seronegative. The source material was PBMCs.

DNA of the CDR3: TGTGCCAGCAGCTTTTACACAAGCACAGATACGCAGTATTTT. Translating gives CASSFYTSTDTQYF. V usage is TRBV5-6 and J usage is TRBJ2-3; D is ambiguous. The V gene lost 2 bases and the J gene lost 0 bases, with 7 bases spanning the gap. The germline gives CDR1 SGHDT, CDR2 YYEEEE. This CDR3 spans 14 amino acids. Complete variable domain (other parts from reference TRBV5-6 and TRBJ2-3): DAGVTQSPTHLIKTRGQQVTLRCSPKSGHDTVSWYQQALGQGPQFIFQYYEEEERQRGNFPDRFSGHQFPNYSSELNVNALLLGDSALYLCASSFYTSTDTQYFGPGTRLTVL.